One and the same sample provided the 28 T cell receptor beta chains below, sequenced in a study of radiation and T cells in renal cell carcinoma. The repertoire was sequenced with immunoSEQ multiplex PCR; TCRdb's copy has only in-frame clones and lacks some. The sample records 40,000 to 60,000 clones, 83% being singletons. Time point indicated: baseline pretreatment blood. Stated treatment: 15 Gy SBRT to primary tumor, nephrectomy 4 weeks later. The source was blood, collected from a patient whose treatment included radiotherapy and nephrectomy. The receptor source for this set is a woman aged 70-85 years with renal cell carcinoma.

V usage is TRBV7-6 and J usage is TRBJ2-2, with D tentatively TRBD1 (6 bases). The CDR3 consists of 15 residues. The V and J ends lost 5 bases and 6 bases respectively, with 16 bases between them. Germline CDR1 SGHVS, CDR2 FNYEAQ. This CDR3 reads CASSPTPTGSGELFF. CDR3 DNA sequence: TGTGCCAGCAGCCCTACCCCCACAGGGTCCGGGGAGCTGTTTTTT.

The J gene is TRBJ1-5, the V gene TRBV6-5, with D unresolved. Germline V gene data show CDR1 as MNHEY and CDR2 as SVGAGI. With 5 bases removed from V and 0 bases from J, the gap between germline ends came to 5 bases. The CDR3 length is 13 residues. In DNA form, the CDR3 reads TGTGCCAGCAGTGCTTATAGCAATCAGCCCCAGCATTTT. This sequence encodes CASSAYSNQPQHF.

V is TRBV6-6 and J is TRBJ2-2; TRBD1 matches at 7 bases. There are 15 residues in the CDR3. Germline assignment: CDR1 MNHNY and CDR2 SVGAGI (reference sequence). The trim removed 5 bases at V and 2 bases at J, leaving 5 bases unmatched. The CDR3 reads CASSIQGYNTGELFF. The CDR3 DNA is TGTGCCAGCAGTATACAGGGGTACAACACCGGGGAGCTGTTTTTT.

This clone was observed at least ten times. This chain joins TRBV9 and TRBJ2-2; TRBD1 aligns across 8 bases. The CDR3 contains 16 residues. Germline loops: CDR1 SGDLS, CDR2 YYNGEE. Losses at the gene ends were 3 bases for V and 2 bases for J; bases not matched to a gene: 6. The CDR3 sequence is CASSGRTGTNTGELFF. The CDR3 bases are TGTGCCAGCAGCGGACGGACAGGGACAAACACCGGGGAGCTGTTTTTT.

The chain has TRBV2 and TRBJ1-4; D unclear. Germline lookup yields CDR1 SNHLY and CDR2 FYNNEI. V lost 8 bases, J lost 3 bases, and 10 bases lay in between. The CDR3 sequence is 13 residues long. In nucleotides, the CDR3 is TGTGCCAGCGAGGGATCGGCTAATGAAAAACTGTTTTTT. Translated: CASEGSANEKLFF. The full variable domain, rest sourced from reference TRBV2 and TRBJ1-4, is EPEVTQTPSHQVTQMGQEVILRCVPISNHLYFYWYRQILGQKVEFLVSFYNNEISEKSEIFDDQFSVERPDGSNFTLKIRSTKLEDSAMYFCASEGSANEKLFFGSGTQLSVL.

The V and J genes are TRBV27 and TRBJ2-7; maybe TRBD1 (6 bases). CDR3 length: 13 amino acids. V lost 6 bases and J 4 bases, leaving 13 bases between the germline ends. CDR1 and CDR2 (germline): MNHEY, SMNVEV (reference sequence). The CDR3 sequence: CASSSGAQYEQYF. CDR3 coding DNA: TGTGCCAGCAGCTCAGGGGCCCAATACGAGCAGTACTTC.

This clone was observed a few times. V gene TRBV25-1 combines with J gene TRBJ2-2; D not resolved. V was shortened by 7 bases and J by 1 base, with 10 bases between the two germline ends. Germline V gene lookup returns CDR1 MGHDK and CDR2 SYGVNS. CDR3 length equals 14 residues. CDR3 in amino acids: CASTGDLNTGELFF. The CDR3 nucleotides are TGTGCCAGCACAGGAGACTTGAACACCGGGGAGCTGTTTTTT. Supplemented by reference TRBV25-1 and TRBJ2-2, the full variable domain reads EADIYQTPRYLVIGTGKKITLECSQTMGHDKMYWYQQDPGMELHLIHYSYGVNSTEKGDLSSESTVSRIRTEHFPLTLESARPSHTSQYLCASTGDLNTGELFFGEGSRLTVL.

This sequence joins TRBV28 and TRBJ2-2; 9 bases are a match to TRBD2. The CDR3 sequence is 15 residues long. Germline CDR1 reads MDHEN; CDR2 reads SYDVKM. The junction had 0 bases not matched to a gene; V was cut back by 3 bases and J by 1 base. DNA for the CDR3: TGTGCCAGCAGTTTTAGCGGGGGGAACACCGGGGAGCTGTTTTTT. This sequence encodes CASSFSGGNTGELFF.

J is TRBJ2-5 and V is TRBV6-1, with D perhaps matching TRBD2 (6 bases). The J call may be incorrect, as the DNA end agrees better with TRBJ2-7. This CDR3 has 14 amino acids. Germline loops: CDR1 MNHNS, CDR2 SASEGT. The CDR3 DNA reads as TGTGCCAGCAGTCCGGGACTGTCCTCCTACGAGCAGTACTTC. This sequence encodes CASSPGLSSYEQYF.

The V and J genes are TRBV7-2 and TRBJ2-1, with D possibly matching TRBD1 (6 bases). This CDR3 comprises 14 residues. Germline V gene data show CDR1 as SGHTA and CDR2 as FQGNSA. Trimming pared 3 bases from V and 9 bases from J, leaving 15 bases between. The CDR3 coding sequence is TGTGCCAGCAGCTTGACTGGCACGACAGGTGAGCAGTTCTTC. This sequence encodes CASSLTGTTGEQFF.

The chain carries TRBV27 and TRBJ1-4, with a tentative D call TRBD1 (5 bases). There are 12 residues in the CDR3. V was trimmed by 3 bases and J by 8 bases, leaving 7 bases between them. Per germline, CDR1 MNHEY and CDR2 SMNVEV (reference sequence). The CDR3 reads CASSFQGEKLFF. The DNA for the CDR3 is TGTGCCAGCAGTTTTCAGGGCGAAAAACTGTTTTTT.

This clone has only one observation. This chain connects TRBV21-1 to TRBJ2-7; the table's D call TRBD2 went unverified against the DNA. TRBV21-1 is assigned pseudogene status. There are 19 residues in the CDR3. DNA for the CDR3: TGTGCCAGCAGCAAAGGTGGGCCTGGGGGGTCGGGGGAGACCTACGAGCAGTACTTC. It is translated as CASSKGGPGGSGETYEQYF.

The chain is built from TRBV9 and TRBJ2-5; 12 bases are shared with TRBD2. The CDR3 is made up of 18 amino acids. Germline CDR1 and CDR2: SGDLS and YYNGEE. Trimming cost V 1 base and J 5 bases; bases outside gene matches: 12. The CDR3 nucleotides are TGTGCCAGCAGCGTAACTAGCGGGGGGCCCCGCACCGGTGAGACCCAGTACTTC. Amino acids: CASSVTSGGPRTGETQYF.

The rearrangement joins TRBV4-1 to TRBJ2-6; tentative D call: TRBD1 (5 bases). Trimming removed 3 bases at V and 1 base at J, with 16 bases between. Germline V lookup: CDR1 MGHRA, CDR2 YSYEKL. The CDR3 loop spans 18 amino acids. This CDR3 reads CASSQSVFTGSGANVLTF. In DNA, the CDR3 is TGCGCCAGCAGCCAGTCAGTCTTTACAGGATCTGGGGCCAACGTCCTGACTTTC.

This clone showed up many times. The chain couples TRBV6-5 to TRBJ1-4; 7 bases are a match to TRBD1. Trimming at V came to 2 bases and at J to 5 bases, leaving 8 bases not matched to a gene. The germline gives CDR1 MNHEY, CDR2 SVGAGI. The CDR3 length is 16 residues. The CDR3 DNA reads TGTGCCAGCAGTTACAAGTTAGCACAGGGGAATGAAAAACTGTTTTTT. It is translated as CASSYKLAQGNEKLFF.

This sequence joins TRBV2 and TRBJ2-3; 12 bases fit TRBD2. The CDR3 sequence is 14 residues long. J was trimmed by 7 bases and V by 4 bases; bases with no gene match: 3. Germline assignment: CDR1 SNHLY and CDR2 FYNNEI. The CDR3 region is CASSGTSGDNTQYF. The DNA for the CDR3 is TGTGCCAGCAGTGGGACTAGCGGGGATAATACGCAGTATTTT.

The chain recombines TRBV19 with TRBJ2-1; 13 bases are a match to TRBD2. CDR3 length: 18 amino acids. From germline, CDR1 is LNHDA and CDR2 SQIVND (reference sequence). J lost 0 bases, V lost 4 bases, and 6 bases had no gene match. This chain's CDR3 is CASSRGLAGRSSYNEQFF. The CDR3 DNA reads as TGTGCCAGTAGTAGGGGACTAGCGGGGCGCAGCTCCTACAATGAGCAGTTCTTC. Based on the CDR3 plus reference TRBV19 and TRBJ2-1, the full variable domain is DGGITQSPKYLFRKEGQNVTLSCEQNLNHDAMYWYRQDPGQGLRLIYYSQIVNDFQKGDIAEGYSVSREKKESFPLTVTSAQKNPTAFYLCASSRGLAGRSSYNEQFFGPGTRLTVL.

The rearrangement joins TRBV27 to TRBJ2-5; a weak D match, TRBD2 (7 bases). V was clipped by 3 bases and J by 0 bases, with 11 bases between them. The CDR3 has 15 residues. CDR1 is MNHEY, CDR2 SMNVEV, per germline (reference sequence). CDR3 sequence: CASSFAGAYQETQYF. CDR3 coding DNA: TGTGCCAGCAGTTTCGCGGGGGCGTACCAAGAGACCCAGTACTTC.

The CDR3 sequence: CASGTGGWYNEQFF. The CDR3 nucleotides read TGTGCCAGCGGTACAGGGGGCTGGTACAATGAGCAGTTCTTC. The chain links TRBV6-6 to TRBJ2-1; TRBD1 matches 9 bases. The germline gives CDR1 MNHNY, CDR2 SVGAGI (reference sequence). The CDR3 sequence is 14 residues long. J lost 4 bases, V lost 8 bases, and 6 bases had no gene match.

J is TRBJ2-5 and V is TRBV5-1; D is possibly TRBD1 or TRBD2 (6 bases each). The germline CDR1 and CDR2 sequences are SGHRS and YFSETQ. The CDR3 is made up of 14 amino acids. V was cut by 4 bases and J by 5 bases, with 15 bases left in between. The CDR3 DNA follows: TGCGCCAGCAGCGGCGGAACAGGGAGGGAGACCCAGTACTTC. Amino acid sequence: CASSGGTGRETQYF.

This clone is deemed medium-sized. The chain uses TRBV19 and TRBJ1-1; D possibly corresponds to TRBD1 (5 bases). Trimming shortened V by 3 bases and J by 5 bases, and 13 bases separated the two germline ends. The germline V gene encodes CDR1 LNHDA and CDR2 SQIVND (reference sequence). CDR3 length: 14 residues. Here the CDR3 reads CASSMGRGETEAFF. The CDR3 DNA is TGTGCCAGTAGTATGGGCCGGGGGGAGACTGAAGCTTTCTTT.

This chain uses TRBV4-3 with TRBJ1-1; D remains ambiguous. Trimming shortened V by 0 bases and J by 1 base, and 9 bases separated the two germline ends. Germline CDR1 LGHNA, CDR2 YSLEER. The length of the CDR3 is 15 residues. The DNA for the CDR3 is TGCGCCAGCAGCCAAGATTTTGGTACGAACACTGAAGCTTTCTTT. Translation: CASSQDFGTNTEAFF.

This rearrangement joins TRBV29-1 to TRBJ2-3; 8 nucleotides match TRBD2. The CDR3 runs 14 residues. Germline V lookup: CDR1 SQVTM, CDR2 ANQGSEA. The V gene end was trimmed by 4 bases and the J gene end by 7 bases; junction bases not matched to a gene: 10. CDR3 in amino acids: CSVGGGGGRNTQYF. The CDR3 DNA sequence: TGCAGCGTTGGGGGGGGCGGCGGGAGGAATACGCAGTATTTT.

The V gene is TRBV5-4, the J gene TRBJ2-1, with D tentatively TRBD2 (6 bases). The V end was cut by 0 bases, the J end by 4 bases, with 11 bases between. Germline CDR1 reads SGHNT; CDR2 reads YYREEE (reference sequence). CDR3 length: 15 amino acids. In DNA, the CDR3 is TGTGCCAGCAGCTTGGCCGCTAGCGTATACAATGAGCAGTTCTTC. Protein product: CASSLAASVYNEQFF.

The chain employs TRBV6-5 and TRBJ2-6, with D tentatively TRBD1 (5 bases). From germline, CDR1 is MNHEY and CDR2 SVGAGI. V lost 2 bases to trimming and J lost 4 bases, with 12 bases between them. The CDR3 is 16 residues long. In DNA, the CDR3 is TGTGCCAGCAGTTACGAGTCAGGGCACGGGGCCAACGTCCTGACTTTC. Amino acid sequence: CASSYESGHGANVLTF.

This chain's CDR3 is CASSLRQGSFGANVLTF. The CDR3 DNA sequence: TGCGCCAGCAGCTTGAGACAGGGGTCCTTTGGGGCCAACGTCCTGACTTTC. The chain employs TRBV5-1 and TRBJ2-6, with 8 bases lining up with TRBD1. Trimming at V came to 1 base and at J to 3 bases, leaving 6 bases not matched to a gene. This CDR3 is built from 17 residues. Germline CDR1 and CDR2: SGHRS and YFSETQ. Supplemented by reference TRBV5-1 and TRBJ2-6, the full variable domain reads KAGVTQTPRYLIKTRGQQVTLSCSPISGHRSVSWYQQTPGQGLQFLFEYFSETQRNKGNFPGRFSGRQFSNSRSEMNVSTLELGDSALYLCASSLRQGSFGANVLTFGAGSRLTVL.

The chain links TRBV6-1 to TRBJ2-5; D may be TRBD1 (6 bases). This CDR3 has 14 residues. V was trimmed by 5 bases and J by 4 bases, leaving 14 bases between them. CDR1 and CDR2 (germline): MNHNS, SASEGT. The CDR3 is CASSLRGGSETQYF. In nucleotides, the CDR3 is TGTGCCAGCAGTCTCCGAGGGGGTTCAGAGACCCAGTACTTC.

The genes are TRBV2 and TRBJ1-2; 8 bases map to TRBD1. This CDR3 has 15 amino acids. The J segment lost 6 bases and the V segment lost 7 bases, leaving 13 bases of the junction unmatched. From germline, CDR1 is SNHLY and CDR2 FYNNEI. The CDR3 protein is CASTRLAGGVDGYTF. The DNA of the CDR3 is TGTGCCAGCACCCGACTTGCAGGGGGCGTGGATGGCTACACCTTC.